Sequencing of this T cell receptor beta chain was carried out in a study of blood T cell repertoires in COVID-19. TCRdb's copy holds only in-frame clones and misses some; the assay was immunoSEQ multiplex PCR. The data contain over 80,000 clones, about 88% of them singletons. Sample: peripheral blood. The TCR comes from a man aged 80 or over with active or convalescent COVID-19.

The CDR3 coding sequence is TGTGCCAGCAGGACGGAGGGCGCAAGCACTGAAGCTTTCTTT. Amino acids: CASRTEGASTEAFF. The chain joins TRBV7-2 to TRBJ1-1; D remains unclear. Deletions cut 6 bases from V and 4 bases from J, with 15 bases between. CDR1 SGHTA and CDR2 FQGNSA come from the germline V gene. The CDR3 has 14 amino acids.